The 24 T cell receptor beta chains reported below all come from one sample, sequenced in a study of human thymus T cells (dated by TCRdb to 2018 to 2021). Libraries were made using the immunoSEQ multiplex PCR assay. This immuneACCESS table, as held by TCRdb, lists in-frame sequences with V and J called but not all clones. Of the missing ones, under half trace to an unresolved V gene in checked studies; the others have no known cause. This sample comprises 100,000 to 150,000 clones, 90% to 95% of them detected only once. 0.02% to 0.025% of the sample lies in the top ten. The thymus tissue came from surgical resects taken out during corrective cardiac surgery. The sample consisted of thymus tissue. Receptor source: a boy in the first two years of life with a congenital heart defect but otherwise immunologically healthy.

This clone has a single count. The chain joins TRBV9 to TRBJ2-1, with D hard to call. The V gene lost 0 bases and the J gene lost 12 bases, with 13 bases spanning the gap. The germline V gene has CDR1 SGDLS and CDR2 YYNGEE. The CDR3 totals 13 residues. In DNA form, the CDR3 reads TGTGCCAGCAGCGTAGAGGATCACCCAGGGCAGTTCTTC. Protein sequence: CASSVEDHPGQFF.

This chain joins TRBV28 and TRBJ2-7; 7 positions agree with TRBD1. The V and J ends lost 5 bases and 5 bases, in that order; junction bases with no gene match: 18. Looked up from germline, CDR1 is MDHEN and CDR2 is SYDVKM. The CDR3 contains 17 residues. This CDR3 is CASSTRGLGRGRHEQYF. The CDR3 DNA sequence: TGTGCCAGCAGTACCAGGGGCCTGGGCAGGGGGAGACACGAGCAGTACTTC.

The gene calls are TRBV5-5 and TRBJ1-6; D gene unclear. This CDR3 has 15 residues. Trimming removed 3 bases at V and 0 bases at J, with 7 bases between. Germline V gene data show CDR1 as SGHKS and CDR2 as YYEKEE (reference sequence). CDR3 region: CASSSLSSYNSPLHF. The DNA of the CDR3 is TGTGCCAGCAGCTCCCTTAGCTCCTATAATTCACCCCTCCACTTT.

The V and J genes are TRBV28 and TRBJ1-5; D is unclear. The CDR3 consists of 20 residues. V gave up 5 bases and J gave up 12 bases, with 38 bases separating them. The germline CDR1 and CDR2 sequences are MDHEN and SYDVKM. CDR3 region: CASSLSGLGKGPRSLGGQHF. The DNA of the CDR3 is TGTGCCAGCAGTCTCAGCGGCCTTGGGAAGGGTCCCAGGTCGTTAGGCGGCCAGCATTTT.

The rearrangement joins TRBV2 to TRBJ2-3, with TRBD2 identical over 7 bases. The length of the CDR3 is 16 residues. In germline, CDR1 is SNHLY, CDR2 FYNNEI. V lost 6 bases, J lost 1 base, and 10 bases stayed unmatched. CDR3 sequence (DNA): TGTGCCAGCAGGAGCAGTACTAGCGCGGGCACAGATACGCAGTATTTT. It is translated as CASRSSTSAGTDTQYF.

The CDR3 DNA follows: TGTGCCAGCAGTTCGTGGCAGGGTTTCAGAGCTTTCTTT. It translates to CASSSWQGFRAFF. The V gene is TRBV27, the J gene TRBJ1-1; D is possibly TRBD1 (5 bases). Germline CDR1 reads MNHEY; CDR2 reads SMNVEV (reference sequence). Between the trimmed V and J ends, which lost 4 bases and 10 bases, there was a span of 16 bases. CDR3 length equals 13 residues.

The chain is built from TRBV23-1 and TRBJ1-4, with a possible D match to TRBD1 (6 bases). TRBV23-1 qualifies as an ORF whose function is uncertain. The CDR3 consists of 18 residues. V dropped 3 bases and J dropped 3 bases, with 20 bases sitting between them. The CDR3 DNA is TGCGCCAGCAGTCAGACCCCGGGACTGGCAGGGGCTAATGAAAAACTGTTTTTT. Its translation: CASSQTPGLAGANEKLFF.

This clone has a single count. The chain is built from TRBV27 and TRBJ2-1, with 11 positions matching TRBD2. Trimming at V came to 7 bases and at J to 4 bases, leaving 15 bases not matched to a gene. Germline CDR1 MNHEY, CDR2 SMNVEV (reference sequence). The length of the CDR3 is 18 residues. For the CDR3, the DNA is TGTGCCAGCACCCCAGGACGATTAGCGGGGGGGATATACAATGAGCAGTTCTTC. This gives the protein CASTPGRLAGGIYNEQFF.

The rearrangement joins TRBV7-9 to TRBJ2-6; D call uncertain. Germline V gene sequence: CDR1 SEHNR, CDR2 FQNEAQ (reference sequence). CDR3 size: 16 residues. The V end was cut by 7 bases, the J end by 0 bases, with 13 bases between. CDR3 bases: TGTGCCAGCATGACTGACAAGAACTCTGGGGCCAACGTCCTGACTTTC. It yields the protein CASMTDKNSGANVLTF.

The chain employs TRBV13 and TRBJ2-7, with 12 bases aligning to TRBD1. This CDR3 has 14 amino acids. The ends lost 3 bases at V and 5 bases at J; junction bases unmatched: 2. In germline, CDR1 is PRHDT, CDR2 FYEKMQ (reference sequence). This CDR3 is CASSFRDRGHEQYF. The DNA for the CDR3 is TGTGCCAGCAGCTTTAGGGACAGGGGGCACGAGCAGTACTTC.

The V and J genes are TRBV2 and TRBJ1-6; 8 positions match TRBD1. Germline lookup yields CDR1 SNHLY and CDR2 FYNNEI. Trimming took 7 bases from V and 11 from J; bases not matched to a gene: 13. CDR3 length: 15 amino acids. The CDR3 DNA follows: TGTGCCAGCACTGGGACAGGACCCGTGAGGGCACCCCTCCACTTT. Translation gives CASTGTGPVRAPLHF.

The CDR3 DNA reads TGTGCCACCAGCAGCCGGGACACCAAGTATTTT. It specifies CATSSRDTKYF. This rearrangement joins TRBV15 to TRBJ2-3, with TRBD1 as a possible D gene (6 bases). CDR1 LNHNV and CDR2 YYDKDF come from the germline V gene (reference sequence). The CDR3 loop spans 11 amino acids. Trimming shortened V by 3 bases and J by 13 bases, and 11 bases separated the two germline ends.

The chain has TRBV2 and TRBJ1-5; D is uncertain. V lost 6 bases to trimming and J lost 1 base, with 10 bases between them. Per germline, CDR1 SNHLY and CDR2 FYNNEI. The CDR3 spans 14 residues. The CDR3 DNA reads TGTGCCAGCAGACCCACGGGCAGCAATCAGCCCCAGCATTTT. Protein: CASRPTGSNQPQHF.

The chain links TRBV18 to TRBJ1-5; 10 bases agree with TRBD1. The CDR3 contains 14 residues. CDR1 is KGHSH and CDR2 is LQKENI in the germline V gene. Unmatched junction bases numbered 2, after V lost 2 bases and J lost 7 bases. The CDR3 loop is CASSPGGQGQPQHF. The CDR3 DNA sequence: TGTGCCAGCTCACCAGGGGGACAGGGGCAGCCCCAGCATTTT.

The rearrangement uses TRBV1 and TRBJ2-7; TRBD2, as called in the table, went unchecked against the DNA. TRBV1 is labeled a pseudogene. This CDR3 comprises 14 residues. The DNA for the CDR3 is TGCACCAGCAGGACCAAAGAGGGGGGGTACGAGCAGTACTTC. Its translation: CTSRTKEGGYEQYF.

The chain links TRBV30 to TRBJ1-4; D ambiguous. Trimming cost V 0 bases and J 5 bases, with 7 bases left between them. Germline CDR1 is GTSNPN and CDR2 is SVGIG (reference sequence). This CDR3 comprises 13 residues. The CDR3 spells CAWSVQPNEKLFF. DNA for the CDR3: TGTGCCTGGAGTGTCCAGCCAAATGAAAAACTGTTTTTT.

The chain uses TRBV4-3 and TRBJ2-2; 8 nucleotides line up with TRBD2. CDR3 length: 18 amino acids. Germline loops: CDR1 LGHNA, CDR2 YSLEER. V lost 0 bases and J lost 4; bases outside the gene matches: 10. The CDR3 protein is CASSQDWRGGRGTGELFF. In DNA form, the CDR3 reads TGCGCCAGCAGCCAAGATTGGCGCGGGGGGCGTGGCACCGGGGAGCTGTTTTTT.

The V and J genes are TRBV20-1 and TRBJ2-7; perhaps D is TRBD1 or TRBD2 (5 bases each). This CDR3 has 11 amino acids. Per the germline V gene, CDR1 is DFQATT and CDR2 is SNEGSKA (reference sequence). The ends were cut back, 8 bases at V and 3 bases at J, with 11 bases in the middle. The CDR3 DNA reads as TGCAGTCCCGGGACCCACTACGAGCAGTACTTC. Its translation is CSPGTHYEQYF.

The V call is TRBV6-6, the J call TRBJ1-6; TRBD1 matches 8 bases. The germline gives CDR1 MNHNY, CDR2 SVGAGI (reference sequence). Trimming at V came to 2 bases and at J to 8 bases, leaving 8 bases not matched to a gene. CDR3 length: 16 residues. The CDR3 sequence: CASSYNQGAVDSPLHF. The CDR3 DNA sequence: TGTGCCAGCAGTTACAACCAGGGGGCGGTCGATTCACCCCTCCACTTT.

Here the CDR3 DNA reads TGTGCCAGCAGCGTAGGCAACGGGGCGTACAATGAGCAGTTCTTC. This sequence encodes CASSVGNGAYNEQFF. This chain connects TRBV9 to TRBJ2-1; the D call may be TRBD1 or TRBD2 (5 bases each). The V gene lost 0 bases and the J gene lost 4 bases, with 11 bases spanning the gap. This CDR3 is built from 15 residues. CDR1 SGDLS and CDR2 YYNGEE come from the germline V gene.

The chain is built from TRBV19 and TRBJ1-1, with a weak D call TRBD1 (5 bases). CDR1 and CDR2 from the germline V gene are LNHDA and SQIVND (reference sequence). The CDR3 is 14 residues long. V lost 5 bases and J 1 base, leaving 11 bases between the germline ends. Here the CDR3 DNA reads TGTGCCAGTAGTGGGACTCTCAGGAACACTGAAGCTTTCTTT. Translation: CASSGTLRNTEAFF.

This chain joins TRBV5-1 and TRBJ2-5; 7 bases line up with TRBD2. CDR1 is SGHRS and CDR2 is YFSETQ in the germline V gene. The junction had 10 bases not matched to a gene; V was cut back by 4 bases and J by 1 base. The CDR3 extends over 16 amino acids. CDR3 DNA sequence: TGCGCCAGCAGCACTCTACCGCTAGCGGCCCAAGAGACCCAGTACTTC. It is translated as CASSTLPLAAQETQYF. The full variable domain, in which reference TRBV5-1 and TRBJ2-5 provide the parts outside the CDR3, is KAGVTQTPRYLIKTRGQQVTLSCSPISGHRSVSWYQQTPGQGLQFLFEYFSETQRNKGNFPGRFSGRQFSNSRSEMNVSTLELGDSALYLCASSTLPLAAQETQYFGPGTRLLVL.

V is TRBV5-6 and J is TRBJ2-5, with 11 bases fitting TRBD2. V trimming: 4 bases; J trimming: 5 bases; junction bases outside the gene matches: 10. From germline, CDR1 is SGHDT and CDR2 YYEEEE. This CDR3 is 16 amino acids long. The CDR3 reads CASSVYSGGAGETQYF. CDR3 DNA: TGTGCCAGCAGCGTCTATAGCGGGGGGGCCGGGGAGACCCAGTACTTC.

This chain connects TRBV5-6 to TRBJ1-2, with TRBD1 identical over 9 bases. From germline, CDR1 is SGHDT and CDR2 YYEEEE. Germline trimming cut 4 bases from V and 2 bases from J; bases unmatched to any gene: 9. The CDR3 contains 16 residues. Here the CDR3 reads CASSPRDRVVNYGYTF. Written as DNA, the CDR3 is TGTGCCAGCAGCCCCCGGGACAGGGTCGTCAACTATGGCTACACCTTC.